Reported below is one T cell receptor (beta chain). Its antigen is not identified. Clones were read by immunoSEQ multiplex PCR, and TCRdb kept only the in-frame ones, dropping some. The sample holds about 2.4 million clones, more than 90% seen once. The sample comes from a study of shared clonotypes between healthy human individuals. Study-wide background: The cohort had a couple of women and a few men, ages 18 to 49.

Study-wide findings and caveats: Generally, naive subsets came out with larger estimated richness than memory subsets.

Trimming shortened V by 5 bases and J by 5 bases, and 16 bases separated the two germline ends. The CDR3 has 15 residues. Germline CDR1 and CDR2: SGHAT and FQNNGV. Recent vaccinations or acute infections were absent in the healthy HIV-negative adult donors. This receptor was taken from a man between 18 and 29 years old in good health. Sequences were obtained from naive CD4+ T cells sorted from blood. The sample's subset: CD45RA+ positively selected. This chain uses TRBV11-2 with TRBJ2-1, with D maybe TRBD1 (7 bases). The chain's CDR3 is CASSHGGTAHNEQFF. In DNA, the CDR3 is TGTGCCAGCAGCCATGGAGGGACAGCGCACAATGAGCAGTTCTTC.